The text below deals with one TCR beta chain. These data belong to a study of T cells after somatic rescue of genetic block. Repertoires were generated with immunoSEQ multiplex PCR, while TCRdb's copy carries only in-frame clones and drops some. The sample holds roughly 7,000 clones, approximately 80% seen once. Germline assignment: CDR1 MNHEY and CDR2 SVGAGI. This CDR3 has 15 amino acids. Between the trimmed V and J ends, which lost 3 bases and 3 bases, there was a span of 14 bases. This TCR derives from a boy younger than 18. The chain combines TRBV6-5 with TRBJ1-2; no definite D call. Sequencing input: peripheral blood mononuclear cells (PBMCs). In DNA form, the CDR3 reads TGTGCCAGCAGTTATCTTAGCCATGCGGACTATGGCTACACCTTC. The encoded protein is CASSYLSHADYGYTF.